This TCR beta chain emerged from a study of T cell changes during pregnancy in multiple sclerosis. Method: immunoSEQ multiplex PCR; TCRdb's copy keeps in-frame clones and lacks some. The sample consists of 100,000 to 150,000 clones, approximately 93% of them appearing once. This CDR3 region has 13 residues. The germline V gene has CDR1 SGHVS and CDR2 FQNEAQ. Between the trimmed V and J ends, which lost 5 bases and 6 bases, there was a span of 13 bases. The source material was peripheral blood, sampled before pregnancy. This chain joins TRBV7-8 and TRBJ1-2; weak D call: TRBD1 (6 bases). The TCR was taken from a female donor with multiple sclerosis, enrolled in a pregnancy study. CDR3 protein: CASSGGGRDGYTF. CDR3 in DNA: TGTGCCAGCAGCGGGGGGGGCAGAGATGGCTACACCTTC.